These T cell receptor beta chains were read from a single sample in a study of regulatory T cells in long-lasting Graves disease. Via MiXCR, TCRdb re-called the multiplex PCR reads, giving one row per CDR3 protein. In the table there are some 410,000 distinct CDR3 sequences, 16% of which are singletons. This sample was shared with a second study, whose subject was T cells in Graves' hyperthyroidism and ophthalmopathy.

The specimen comprised peripheral blood mononuclear cells (PBMCs), sampled at new diagnosis, from a patient treated with antithyroid drugs. These receptors all stem from a woman in her thirties with Graves disease. Each CDR3 is given with its conserved first and last residue. The D gene is left open where the match is weak. Size tells how often a clone was seen (once, few, many) or the class of an expanded clone, and some rows leave it out.

>NA|many|TRBV5-1|TRBJ2-1
CASSLGLTRNLNEQFF
>TRBD2|many|TRBV28|TRBJ2-7
CASRDYSYEQYF
>NA|many|TRBV3-1|TRBJ2-3
CASSSSARTDTQYF
>NA|few|TRBV7-6|TRBJ1-5
CASSLDGEYQPQHF
>NA|many|TRBV10-2|TRBJ2-7
CASTRGTSSYEQYF
>NA|many|TRBV5-1|TRBJ2-3
CASSWPPGASGTDTQYF
>NA|few|TRBV7-2|TRBJ2-1
CASSLLARDEQFF
>TRBD1|NA|TRBV20-1|TRBJ2-2
CSAMTGTNTGELFF
>TRBD1|many|TRBV24-1|TRBJ1-4
CATSDRGEEKLFF
>TRBD1|many|TRBV7-8|TRBJ1-1
CASSFRGGAMNTEAFF
>TRBD1|NA|TRBV6-1|TRBJ1-1
CASIDTGTVEAFF
>TRBD1|NA|TRBV20-1|TRBJ1-5
CSALTGTEGGQPQHF
>TRBD2|few|TRBV4-1|TRBJ2-3
CASSRLGTSGGSTDTQYF
>NA|many|TRBV7-9|TRBJ2-7
CASGGTGAYEQYF
>TRBD1|many|TRBV28|TRBJ2-7
CASSLGQTYEQYF
>TRBD2|NA|TRBV5-4|TRBJ2-1
CASSSEGLAGVRDEQFF
>NA|many|TRBV7-8|TRBJ2-7
CASSLDRDSSYEQYF
>TRBD2|many|TRBV3-1|TRBJ2-1
CASSQDLAGGPERSYNEQFF
>NA|many|TRBV18|TRBJ1-1
CASSPALMNTEAFF
>NA|many|TRBV20-1|TRBJ1-2
CSASGPPDYGYTF
>NA|many|TRBV28|TRBJ2-5
CASSSEAPRAVETQYF
>NA|NA|TRBV7-2|TRBJ1-2
CASSDGGSYGYTF
>NA|once|TRBV9|TRBJ1-3
CASSRRGGAPGNTIYF
>NA|many|TRBV12-3/TRBV12-4|TRBJ1-6
CASNRERSNSPLHF
>TRBD1|NA|TRBV20-1|TRBJ2-7
CSAMGTALEEQYF
>TRBD2|few|TRBV4-1|TRBJ2-7
CASSQDSSTSDSYEQYF
>NA|many|TRBV7-9|TRBJ1-1
CASLGNADTEAFF
>NA|NA|TRBV12-3/TRBV12-4|TRBJ1-1
CASSPSVNRELNTEAFF
>NA|NA|TRBV7-2|TRBJ1-2
CASSSLPAGGGDGYTF
>TRBD2|few|TRBV15|TRBJ2-6
CATHHRKAGDSGANVLTF
>NA|many|TRBV5-1|TRBJ1-1
CASSRQETNTEAFF
>NA|few|TRBV7-9|TRBJ2-7
CASSSFSGTLGYEQYF